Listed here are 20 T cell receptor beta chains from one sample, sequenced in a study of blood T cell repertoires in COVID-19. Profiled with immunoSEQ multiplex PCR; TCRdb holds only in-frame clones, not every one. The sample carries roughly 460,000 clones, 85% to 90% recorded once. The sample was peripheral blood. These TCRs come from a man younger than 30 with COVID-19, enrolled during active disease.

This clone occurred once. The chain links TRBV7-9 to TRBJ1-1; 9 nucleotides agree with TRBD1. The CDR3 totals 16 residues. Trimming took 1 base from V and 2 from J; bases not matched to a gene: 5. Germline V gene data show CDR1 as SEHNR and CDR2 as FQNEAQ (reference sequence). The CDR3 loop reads CASSLEGTGPNTEAFF. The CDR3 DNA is TGTGCCAGCAGCTTAGAGGGGACAGGGCCAAACACTGAAGCTTTCTTT.

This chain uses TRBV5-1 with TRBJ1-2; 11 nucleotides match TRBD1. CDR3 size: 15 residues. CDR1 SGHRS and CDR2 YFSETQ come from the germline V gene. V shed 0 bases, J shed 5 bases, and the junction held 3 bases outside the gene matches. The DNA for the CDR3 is TGCGCCAGCAGCTTGGAAGGACAGGGGGCTTATGGCTACACCTTC. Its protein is CASSLEGQGAYGYTF.

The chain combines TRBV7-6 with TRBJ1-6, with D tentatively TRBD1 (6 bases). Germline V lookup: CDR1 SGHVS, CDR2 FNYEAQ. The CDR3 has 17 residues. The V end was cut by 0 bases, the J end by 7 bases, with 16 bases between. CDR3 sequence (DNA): TGTGCCAGCAGCTTAGCCGCAGGGCCGCAGGGGAATTCACCCCTCCACTTT. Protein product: CASSLAAGPQGNSPLHF.

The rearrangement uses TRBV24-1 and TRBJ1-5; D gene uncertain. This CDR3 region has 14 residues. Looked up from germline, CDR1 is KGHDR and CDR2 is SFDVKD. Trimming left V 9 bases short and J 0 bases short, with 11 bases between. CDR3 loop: CATAPGSSNQPQHF. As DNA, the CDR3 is TGTGCCACCGCCCCGGGGTCTAGCAATCAGCCCCAGCATTTT.

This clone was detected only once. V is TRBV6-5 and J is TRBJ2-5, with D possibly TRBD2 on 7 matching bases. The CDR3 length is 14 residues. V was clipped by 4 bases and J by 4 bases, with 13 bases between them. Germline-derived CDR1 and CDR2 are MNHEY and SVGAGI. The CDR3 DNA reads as TGTGCCAGCAGTTTCAGGGGAGGGGGAGAGACCCAGTACTTC. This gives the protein CASSFRGGGETQYF.

The CDR3, as DNA: TGTGCCAGCTCACCACCGGGAGTACGGGATACCATATATTTT. Its protein product is CASSPPGVRDTIYF. The chain carries TRBV18 and TRBJ1-3; D is unresolved. Trimming removed 0 bases from V and 10 bases from J, with 13 bases in between. The CDR3 contains 14 residues. CDR1 is KGHSH, CDR2 LQKENI, per germline.

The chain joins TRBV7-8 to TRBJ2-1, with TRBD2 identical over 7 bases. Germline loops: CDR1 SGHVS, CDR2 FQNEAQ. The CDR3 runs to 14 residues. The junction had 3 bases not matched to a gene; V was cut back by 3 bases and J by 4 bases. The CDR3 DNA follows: TGTGCCAGCAGCTTTGTGGGAGGGTACAATGAGCAGTTCTTC. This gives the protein CASSFVGGYNEQFF. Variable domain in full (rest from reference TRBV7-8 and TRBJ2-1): GAGVSQSPRYKVAKRGQDVALRCDPISGHVSLFWYQQALGQGPEFLTYFQNEAQLDKSGLPSDRFFAERPEGSVSTLKIQRTQQEDSAVYLCASSFVGGYNEQFFGPGTRLTVL.

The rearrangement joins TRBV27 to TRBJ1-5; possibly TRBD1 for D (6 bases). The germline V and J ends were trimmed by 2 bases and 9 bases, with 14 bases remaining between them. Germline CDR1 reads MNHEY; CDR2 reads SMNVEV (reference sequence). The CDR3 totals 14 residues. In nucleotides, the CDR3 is TGTGCCAGCAGTTTAAGTAGAGGGGGGGGGCCCCAGCATTTT. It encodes CASSLSRGGGPQHF.

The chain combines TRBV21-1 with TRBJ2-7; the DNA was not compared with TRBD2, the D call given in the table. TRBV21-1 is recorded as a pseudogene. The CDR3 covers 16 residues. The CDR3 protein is CASSYTSCEETYEQYF. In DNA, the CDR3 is TGTGCCAGCAGTTACACCTCCTGTGAGGAGACCTACGAGCAGTACTTC.

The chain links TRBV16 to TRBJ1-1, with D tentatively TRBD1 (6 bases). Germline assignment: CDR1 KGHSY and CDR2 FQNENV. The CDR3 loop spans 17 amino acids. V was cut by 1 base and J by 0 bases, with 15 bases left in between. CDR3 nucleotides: TGTGCCAGCAGCCAATTGTTAGGAACAGGGCTGAACACTGAAGCTTTCTTT. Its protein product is CASSQLLGTGLNTEAFF.

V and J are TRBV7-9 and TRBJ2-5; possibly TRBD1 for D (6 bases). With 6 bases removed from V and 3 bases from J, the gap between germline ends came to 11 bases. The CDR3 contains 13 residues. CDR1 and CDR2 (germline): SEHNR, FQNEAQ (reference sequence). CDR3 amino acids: CASSPPGEETQYF. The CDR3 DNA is TGTGCCAGCAGTCCGCCAGGGGAAGAGACCCAGTACTTC.

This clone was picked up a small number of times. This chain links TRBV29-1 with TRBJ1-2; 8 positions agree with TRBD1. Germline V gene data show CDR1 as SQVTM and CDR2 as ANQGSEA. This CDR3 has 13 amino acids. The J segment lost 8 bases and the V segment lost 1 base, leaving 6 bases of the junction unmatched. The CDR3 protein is CSVEGSRGQGYTF. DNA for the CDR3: TGCAGCGTTGAAGGTAGCAGGGGGCAAGGCTACACCTTC.

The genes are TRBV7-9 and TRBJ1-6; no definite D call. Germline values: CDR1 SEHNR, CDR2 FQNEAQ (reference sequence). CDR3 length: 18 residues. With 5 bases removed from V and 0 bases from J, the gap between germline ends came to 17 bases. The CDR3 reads CASSPFTGASSYNSPLHF. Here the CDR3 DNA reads TGTGCCAGCAGCCCGTTTACGGGTGCAAGCTCCTATAATTCACCCCTCCACTTT.

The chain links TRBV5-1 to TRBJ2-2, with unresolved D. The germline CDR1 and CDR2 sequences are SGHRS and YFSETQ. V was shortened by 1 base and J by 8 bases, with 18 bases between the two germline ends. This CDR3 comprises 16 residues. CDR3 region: CASSLSPVDGSGELFF. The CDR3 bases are TGCGCCAGCAGCTTGTCCCCGGTTGACGGGTCTGGGGAGCTGTTTTTT.

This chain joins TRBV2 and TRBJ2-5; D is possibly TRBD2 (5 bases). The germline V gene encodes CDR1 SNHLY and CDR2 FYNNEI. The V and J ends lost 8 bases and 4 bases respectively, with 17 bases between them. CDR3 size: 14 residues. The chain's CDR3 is CASAPNGGVETQYF. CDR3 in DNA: TGTGCCAGCGCCCCTAATGGAGGAGTAGAGACCCAGTACTTC.

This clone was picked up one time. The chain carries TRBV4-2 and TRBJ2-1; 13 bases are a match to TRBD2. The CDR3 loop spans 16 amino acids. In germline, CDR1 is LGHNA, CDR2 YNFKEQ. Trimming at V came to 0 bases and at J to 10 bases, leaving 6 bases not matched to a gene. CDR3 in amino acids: CASSQEPLAGGGEQFF. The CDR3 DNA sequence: TGTGCCAGCAGCCAAGAACCACTAGCGGGAGGGGGAGAGCAGTTCTTC.

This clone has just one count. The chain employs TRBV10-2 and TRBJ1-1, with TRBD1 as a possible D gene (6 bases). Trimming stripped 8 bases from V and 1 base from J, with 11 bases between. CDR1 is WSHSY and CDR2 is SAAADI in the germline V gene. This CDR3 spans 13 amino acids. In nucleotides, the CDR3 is TGCGCCAGCGGGTCGACAGGGAACACTGAAGCTTTCTTT. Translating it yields CASGSTGNTEAFF.

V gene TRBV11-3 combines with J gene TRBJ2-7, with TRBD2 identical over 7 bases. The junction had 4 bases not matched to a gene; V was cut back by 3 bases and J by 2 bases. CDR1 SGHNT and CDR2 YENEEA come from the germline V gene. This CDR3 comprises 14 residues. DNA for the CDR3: TGTGCCAGCAGCTTTGGACTAGTCACCTACGAGCAGTACTTC. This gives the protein CASSFGLVTYEQYF.

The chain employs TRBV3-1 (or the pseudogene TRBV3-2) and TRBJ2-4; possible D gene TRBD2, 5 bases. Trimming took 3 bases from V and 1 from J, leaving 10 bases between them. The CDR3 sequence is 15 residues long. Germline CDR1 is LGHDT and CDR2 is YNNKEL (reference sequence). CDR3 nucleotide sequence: TGTGCCAGCAGCCACGGGGTGGGGGCCAAAAACATTCAGTACTTC. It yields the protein CASSHGVGAKNIQYF.

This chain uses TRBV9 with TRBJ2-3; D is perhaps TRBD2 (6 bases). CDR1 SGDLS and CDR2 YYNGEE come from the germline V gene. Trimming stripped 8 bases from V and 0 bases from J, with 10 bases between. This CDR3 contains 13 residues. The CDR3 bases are TGTGCCAGTACACGGGGGAGCACAGATACGCAGTATTTT. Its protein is CASTRGSTDTQYF.